Each of the 17 T cell receptor beta chains below was sequenced from the same sample in a study of T cells in Graves' hyperthyroidism and ophthalmopathy. It was RNA transcripts that yielded the amplified TCR beta CDR3 regions. An initial round of RT-PCR targeting the TCR CDR3 relied on the HTBI primer set. TCRdb passed the multiplex PCR reads through MiXCR, listing each CDR3 protein once. The sample has around 580,000 distinct CDR3 sequences, around 17% seen once. Sequencing was done on a sample of blood. These TCRs come from a woman in her late teens or twenties with Graves' hyperthyroidism.

This chain uses TRBV5-1 with TRBJ2-3; 9 bases are shared with TRBD2. J gave up 4 bases and V 0 bases, and 6 bases lay outside the gene matches. Germline V gene lookup returns CDR1 SGHRS and CDR2 YFSETQ. The CDR3 sequence is 16 residues long. The CDR3 DNA sequence: TGCGCCAGCAGCTTGGAAATAGCGGGAGTCGCAGATACGCAGTATTTT. This codes for CASSLEIAGVADTQYF.

This clonotype was detected ten times or more. The chain uses TRBV7-8 and TRBJ2-5; D gene ambiguous. Trimming left V 2 bases short and J 1 base short, with 11 bases between. The CDR3 is 15 amino acids. Germline values: CDR1 SGHVS, CDR2 FQNEAQ. The CDR3 here is CASSLNHVIQETQYF. CDR3 DNA: TGTGCCAGCAGCTTAAATCACGTGATCCAAGAGACCCAGTACTTC.

The genes are TRBV6-1 and TRBJ2-6, with D possibly matching TRBD2 (5 bases). CDR1 MNHNS and CDR2 SASEGT come from the germline V gene. The CDR3 spans 15 residues. The V end was cut by 6 bases, the J end by 0 bases, with 9 bases between. For the CDR3, the DNA is TGTGCCAGCAGGGGAGCGGTCTCTGGGGCCAACGTCCTGACTTTC. This gives the protein CASRGAVSGANVLTF.

This clonotype was counted ten times or more. The V and J genes are TRBV2 and TRBJ1-4, with 8 bases aligning to TRBD1. The CDR3 has 13 residues. Looked up from germline, CDR1 is SNHLY and CDR2 is FYNNEI. V lost 8 bases to trimming and J lost 5 bases; unmatched junction nucleotides: 4. This CDR3 reads CASGDRRNEKLFF. The CDR3 region has the DNA TGTGCCAGCGGGGACAGGCGGAATGAAAAACTGTTTTTT.

This clonotype occurred a few times. The chain recombines TRBV7-9 with TRBJ1-1; D is undetermined. Germline-derived CDR1 and CDR2 are SEHNR and FQNEAQ (reference sequence). This CDR3 is built from 17 residues. V was shortened by 5 bases and J by 1 base, with 20 bases between the two germline ends. CDR3 residues: CASSQFSFTDKNTEAFF. The DNA for the CDR3 is TGTGCCAGCAGCCAATTCTCTTTTACAGACAAGAACACTGAAGCTTTCTTT.

This clonotype was seen many times. The chain joins TRBV3-1 to TRBJ2-7; D is perhaps TRBD1 (6 bases). V lost 1 base, J lost 3 bases, and 13 bases lay in between. Germline V lookup: CDR1 LGHDT, CDR2 YNNKEL (reference sequence). There are 15 residues in the CDR3. For the CDR3, the DNA is TGTGCCAGCAGCCAAGGGGGTCAGGGGTTCTACGAGCAGTACTTC. Translated, it gives CASSQGGQGFYEQYF.

This clonotype came up many times. The chain employs TRBV28 and TRBJ1-1; 7 bases are a match to TRBD1. Germline trimming cut 5 bases from V and 7 bases from J; bases unmatched to any gene: 10. This CDR3 spans 14 amino acids. Per the germline V gene, CDR1 is MDHEN and CDR2 is SYDVKM. The CDR3 region has the DNA TGTGCCAGCAGTCCCTTGGGGACAGCAATTGAAGCTTTCTTT. This gives the protein CASSPLGTAIEAFF.

Ten or more counts support this clonotype. V usage is TRBV9 and J usage is TRBJ1-1; D remains ambiguous. V lost 0 bases, J lost 0 bases, and 6 bases lay in between. Germline loops: CDR1 SGDLS, CDR2 YYNGEE. The CDR3 covers 14 residues. The CDR3 nucleotides are TGTGCCAGCAGCGTAGGGTTGGTGAACACTGAAGCTTTCTTT. As protein: CASSVGLVNTEAFF.

V gene TRBV10-3 combines with J gene TRBJ2-3, with 13 nucleotides matching TRBD2. Germline V gene sequence: CDR1 ENHRY, CDR2 SYGVKD. The J segment lost 3 bases and the V segment lost 6 bases, leaving 6 bases of the junction unmatched. The length of the CDR3 is 16 residues. This CDR3 is CAIRATSGRETDTQYF. For the CDR3, the DNA is TGTGCCATCAGAGCCACTAGCGGGAGGGAAACAGATACGCAGTATTTT.

This clonotype was found many times. The V gene is TRBV24-1, the J gene TRBJ1-1; 10 positions match TRBD1. The junction had 4 bases not matched to a gene; V was cut back by 3 bases and J by 1 base. The CDR3 is made up of 16 amino acids. Germline V lookup: CDR1 KGHDR, CDR2 SFDVKD. Written as DNA, the CDR3 is TGTGCCACCAGTGATGGGGGACAGGGGAGGAACACTGAAGCTTTCTTT. It yields the protein CATSDGGQGRNTEAFF.

This clonotype was seen more than once but under ten times. The rearrangement joins TRBV29-1 to TRBJ2-1, with D possibly being TRBD2 (6 bases). Germline CDR1 is SQVTM and CDR2 is ANQGSEA. The CDR3 extends over 18 amino acids. Trimming took off 4 bases at V and 1 base at J, with 23 bases between the two ends. CDR3 in amino acids: CSVVGLTLPVKSYNEQFF. In DNA, the CDR3 is TGCAGCGTTGTGGGACTTACCCTTCCCGTGAAGTCCTACAATGAGCAGTTCTTC.

This clonotype was picked up many times. The gene calls are TRBV6-1 and TRBJ1-2, with no clear D. There are 14 residues in the CDR3. Germline values: CDR1 MNHNS, CDR2 SASEGT. The germline V and J ends were trimmed by 5 bases and 2 bases, with 12 bases remaining between them. CDR3 amino acids: CASSTDGQNYGYTF. The CDR3 bases are TGTGCCAGCAGTACGGACGGGCAAAACTATGGCTACACCTTC.

There are many counts of this clonotype. The CDR3: CSASAWGSEQYF. The CDR3 bases are TGCAGTGCTAGCGCATGGGGGTCCGAGCAGTACTTC. The V call is TRBV20-1, the J call TRBJ2-7; D is tentatively TRBD1 or TRBD2 (5 bases each). The CDR3 has 12 amino acids. Trimming cost V 3 bases and J 6 bases, with 12 bases left between them. Germline lookup yields CDR1 DFQATT and CDR2 SNEGSKA (reference sequence).

This clonotype was counted a few times. The chain employs TRBV6-4 and TRBJ1-1; D ambiguous. CDR3 length: 15 residues. With 4 bases removed from V and 5 bases from J, the gap between germline ends came to 17 bases. The germline CDR1 and CDR2 sequences are MRHNA and SNTAGT. CDR3 DNA sequence: TGTGCCAGCAGTGCCGGGCCTCCCTTGGGGACTGAAGCTTTCTTT. Translating it yields CASSAGPPLGTEAFF.

Here the CDR3 DNA reads TGTGCCAGCTCAAGGACAGCCTCTAATGAGCAGTTCTTC. Amino acid sequence: CASSRTASNEQFF. The chain recombines TRBV25-1 with TRBJ2-1; tentatively, D is TRBD1 (6 bases). The CDR3 is made up of 13 amino acids. Looked up from germline, CDR1 is MGHDK and CDR2 is SYGVNS. V was trimmed by 8 bases and J by 7 bases, leaving 15 bases between them.

This clonotype has more than one count but fewer than ten. V gene TRBV6-1 combines with J gene TRBJ2-7; tentatively, D is TRBD2 (6 bases). The V end was cut by 8 bases, the J end by 0 bases, with 11 bases between. The CDR3 is made up of 13 amino acids. Per germline, CDR1 MNHNS and CDR2 SASEGT. The CDR3 coding sequence is TGTGCCAGCCGGGACTTCAGCTCCTACGAGCAGTACTTC. It encodes CASRDFSSYEQYF.

This clonotype was detected only a few times. One base away lies a much larger clone, so this may be a sequencing read error. V usage is TRBV5-1 and J usage is TRBJ2-7; D is tentatively TRBD1 or TRBD2 (5 bases each). Germline CDR1 SGHRS, CDR2 YFSETQ. This CDR3 spans 16 amino acids. Trimming took 4 bases from V and 1 from J, leaving 18 bases between them. CDR3 protein: CASSKLWGGGSYEQYF. In DNA, the CDR3 is TGCGCCAGCAGCAAGTTATGGGGCGGAGGATCCTACGAGCAGTACTTC.